The clone carrying this T cell receptor (beta chain) showed up many times. Its antigen is still unknown. These data belong to a study of T cells in Graves' hyperthyroidism and ophthalmopathy. Study-wide results and limits: In simple terms, a model built on 13 V-J features told ophthalmopathy apart from stable hyperthyroidism.

There were TCR beta CDR3 regions amplified from RNA transcripts. First-round RT-PCR with HTBI primers amplified the TCR CDR3 region. TCRdb re-called the multiplex PCR reads with MiXCR, one entry per CDR3 protein. In the table there are nearly 600,000 distinct CDR3 sequences, approximately 15% of which are singletons. The CDR3 consists of 14 residues. V dropped 4 bases and J dropped 10 bases, with 14 bases sitting between them. The sequenced sample consisted of blood. This clonotype was obtained from a woman younger than 45 with Graves' hyperthyroidism that later progressed to Graves' ophthalmopathy. V gene TRBV12-3 or TRBV12-4 combines with J gene TRBJ1-6; D gene unclear. The CDR3: CASSYSIRGSPLHF. CDR3 in DNA: TGTGCCAGCAGTTATTCCATACGGGGATCACCCCTCCACTTT.